The clone carrying this TCR beta chain was observed a few times. What it binds is not known. This entry is derived from a study of CD8 T cells in ankylosing spondylitis. This CDR3 region has 17 residues. Germline CDR1 KGHSH, CDR2 LQKENI. Trimming stripped 3 bases from V and 0 bases from J, with 14 bases between. MiXCR was run by TCRdb on the 5' RACE reads, yielding one entry per CDR3 protein. The sample holds some 330,000 distinct CDR3 sequences; 7% to 9% are singletons and the top ten take more than 14%. Broader study findings: A TCR beta motif of several highly homologous variants seemed to mark ankylosing spondylitis blood.

Sequenced input: blood, either unsorted or a sorted T cell fraction (not recorded which). This TCR was recovered from a male donor with ankylosing spondylitis. The chain recombines TRBV18 with TRBJ1-4, with a weak D call TRBD1 (5 bases). Here the CDR3 reads CASSPGRADATNEKLFF. The CDR3 nucleotides are TGTGCCAGCTCACCGGGACGGGCGGACGCAACTAATGAAAAACTGTTTTTT. The full variable domain, in which reference TRBV18 and TRBJ1-4 provide the parts outside the CDR3, is NAGVMQNPRHLVRRRGQEARLRCSPMKGHSHVYWYRQLPEEGLKFMVYLQKENIIDESGMPKERFSAEFPKEGPSILRIQQVVRGDSAAYFCASSPGRADATNEKLFFGSGTQLSVL.